These T cell receptor beta chains were read from a single sample in a study of blood T cell repertoires in COVID-19. Data came from immunoSEQ multiplex PCR; TCRdb stores just in-frame clones and leaves some out. The table records around 190,000 clones, 70% to 80% of them present only once. Sequencing used peripheral blood. The receptors were gathered from a woman aged 50 to 65 with acute or convalescent COVID-19. Both conserved end residues are part of each CDR3. A D gene is named only where the DNA matches it firmly. The listing skips clone size in some rows; elsewhere it reads once, few, many or a size class.

d_call j_call v_call clone_size cdr3_nt cdr3_aa
- TRBJ2-3 TRBV9 - TGTGCCAGCAGCGTGGAGCACCCAGATACGCAGTATTTT CASSVEHPDTQYF
TRBD1 TRBJ1-2 TRBV28 - TGTGCCAGCAGTTTTTTCGGGACAGGGGGCGGGGCTGGCTACACCTTC CASSFFGTGGGAGYTF
- TRBJ2-4 TRBV2 - TGTGCCAGCAGTGTGACCGGGTTTGGAGTAGCCAAAAACATTCAGTACTTC CASSVTGFGVAKNIQYF
- TRBJ2-7 TRBV5-5 - TGTGCCAGCAGCTTGGGCGGACGGGAGTCCTACGAGCAGTACTTC CASSLGGRESYEQYF
- TRBJ2-5 TRBV7-2 - TGTGCCAGCAGCTCGGACAGTGGGAAGACCCAGTACTTC CASSSDSGKTQYF
- TRBJ1-2 TRBV24-1 - TGTGCCGGCACAGACGGCAGGTCACAAACCGGAATCTATGGCTACACCTTC CAGTDGRSQTGIYGYTF
- TRBJ2-2 TRBV18 - TGTGCCAGCTCACCAGTAGAATGGGCCCACACCGGGGAGCTGTTTTTT CASSPVEWAHTGELFF
- TRBJ2-7 TRBV28 - TGTGCCAGCAGTTACTCAGGGACCTACGAGCAGTACTTC CASSYSGTYEQYF
TRBD2 TRBJ2-4 TRBV18 - TGTGCCAGCTCACCATTCGGGACTAGCGGTGAAAACATTCAGTACTTC CASSPFGTSGENIQYF
- TRBJ2-2 TRBV30 - TGTGCCTGGAGTCCTACTGGGACTCCCGCCGGGGAGCTGTTTTTT CAWSPTGTPAGELFF
- TRBJ1-1 TRBV19 - TGTGCCAGTAGTATAGATAGGGGGAGCACTGAAGCTTTCTTT CASSIDRGSTEAFF
- TRBJ2-2 TRBV6-6 - TGTGCCAGCAGAACTAGCGGGGAGCTGTTTTTT CASRTSGELFF
TRBD1 TRBJ1-5 TRBV24-1 - TGTGCCACCAGTGATTCAGGGGGGAAGAGCAATCAGCCCCAGCATTTT CATSDSGGKSNQPQHF
- TRBJ2-2 TRBV6-5 once TGTGCCAGCAGTCGCCGCCCCTCTAGCGGGGAGCTGTTTTTT CASSRRPSSGELFF
TRBD2 TRBJ2-7 TRBV30 - TGTGCCTGGAGTGTAGCGGGGGCCCAGAACGAGCAGTACTTC CAWSVAGAQNEQYF
TRBD1 TRBJ2-7 TRBV7-2 - TGTGCCAGCAGCCCCGACAGGGTTAGGTCCTACGAGCAGTACTTC CASSPDRVRSYEQYF
- TRBJ1-2 TRBV10-3 - TGTGCCATCCGCGGGGGCGCCCCTAACTATGGCTACACCTTC CAIRGGAPNYGYTF
- TRBJ2-1 TRBV11-3 - TGTGCCAGCAGCCACAATAGCAGGGGGGCAAATGAGCAGTTCTTC CASSHNSRGANEQFF
- TRBJ2-3 TRBV5-1 - TGCGCCAGCAGCTTGGACAGGGCAGATACGCAGTATTTT CASSLDRADTQYF
TRBD2 TRBJ2-1 TRBV7-2 - TGTGCCAGCAGTTCGTCTCCGCGGGGGGCGAGCTCCTACAATGAGCAGTTCTTC CASSSSPRGASSYNEQFF
- TRBJ1-2 TRBV5-1 many TGCGCCAGCAGCTTGGGGGCAGGGTCGGATGGCTACACCTTC CASSLGAGSDGYTF
TRBD1 TRBJ2-1 TRBV9 - TGTGCCAGCAGCGTAGGGGACAGCGACAATGAGCAGTTCTTC CASSVGDSDNEQFF
TRBD2 TRBJ2-5 TRBV11-2 few TGTGCCAGCAGCCGAAGACTAGCGGTAGAGACCCAGTACTTC CASSRRLAVETQYF
TRBD2 TRBJ2-3 TRBV7-8 - TGTGCCAGCAGCCCTCGACTAGCCAAGGGGCAGTATTTT CASSPRLAKGQYF
- TRBJ1-2 TRBV5-1 - TGCGCCAGCAGCTCGCAACCCGACGGAGGAGCTAACTATGGCTACACCTTC CASSSQPDGGANYGYTF
- TRBJ2-2 TRBV3-1/TRBV3-2 - TGTGCCAGCAGCCAAGAACCGCGGTCCAACACCGGGGAGCTGTTTTTT CASSQEPRSNTGELFF
TRBD1 TRBJ1-1 TRBV18 - TGTGCCAGCTCCGCAACAGGGGGAGACACTGAAGCTTTCTTT CASSATGGDTEAFF
TRBD2 TRBJ2-2 TRBV19 - TGTGCCAGTTCGACTAGCGGGAGGCAGGCCGGGGAGCTGTTTTTT CASSTSGRQAGELFF
TRBD1 TRBJ1-2 TRBV6-1 - TGTGCCAGCAGTGAACAGGGGGCTAACTATGGCTACACCTTC CASSEQGANYGYTF
- TRBJ2-1 TRBV24-1 - TGTGCCACCGGCGGGGCGGGGGCGGCCTACAATGAGCAGTTCTTC CATGGAGAAYNEQFF
- TRBJ2-3 TRBV7-2 - TGTGCCAGCAGCTCCGGGTCCGGGGTCTTCACAGATACGCCGTATTTT CASSSGSGVFTDTPYF
- TRBJ1-4 TRBV7-6 - TGTGCCAGCAGCCCCATTAACCAGATCAATGAAAAACTGTTTTTT CASSPINQINEKLFF
TRBD2 TRBJ2-7 TRBV5-4 - TGTGCCAGCAGCTCAGGACTAGCGAGCTACGAGCAGTACTTC CASSSGLASYEQYF
- TRBJ1-2 TRBV3-1/TRBV3-2 - TGTGCCAGCAGCCAAGCGGGAATACGTGGCTACACCTTC CASSQAGIRGYTF
TRBD2 TRBJ2-1 TRBV4-1 - TGCGCCAGCAGCCAAAATCGCGTAGGACTAGTTTTGAGCAACGAGCAGTTCTTC CASSQNRVGLVLSNEQFF
- TRBJ1-2 TRBV28 few TGTGCCAGCAGCCCCCGAGGTAGGAGCGGCTACACCTTC CASSPRGRSGYTF
- TRBJ2-5 TRBV21-1 - TGTGCCAGCCAGGGTCCCCTAGCGGGGAAGGGTCGGGAGACCCAGTACTTC CASQGPLAGKGRETQYF
TRBD2 TRBJ2-3 TRBV3-1/TRBV3-2 - TGTGCCAGCAGCGGCGGGAGCGGCACAGATACGCAGTATTTT CASSGGSGTDTQYF
TRBD1 TRBJ1-3 TRBV7-9 medium-sized TGTGCCAGCAGCTCAGACAGGGTTTTCGGAAACACCATATATTTT CASSSDRVFGNTIYF
- TRBJ1-1 TRBV12-3/TRBV12-4 few TGTGCCAGCAGCAGACAGTATGAAGCTTTCTTT CASSRQYEAFF
- TRBJ1-4 TRBV18 - TGTGCCAGCTCACCATCTAGACAGGTCAATAATGAAAAACTGTTTTTT CASSPSRQVNNEKLFF
- TRBJ1-1 TRBV11-2 - TGTGCCAGCAGCTTAATGGGGGCACTGAACACTGAAGCTTTCTTT CASSLMGALNTEAFF
- TRBJ1-1 TRBV18 once TGTGCCAGCTCACCTGGGCAGGCTAACACTGAAGCTTTCTTT CASSPGQANTEAFF
- TRBJ2-7 TRBV7-8 - TGTGCCAGCAGCTTATCTGAGGGAACCTACGAGCAGTACTTC CASSLSEGTYEQYF
TRBD1 TRBJ1-2 TRBV27 - TGTGCCAGCAGTCCATCCGGGACAGCTACCACCTATGGCTACACCTTC CASSPSGTATTYGYTF
- TRBJ2-7 TRBV2 - TGTGCCAGCAGCGTCTACCCGGGCGAGCAGTACTTC CASSVYPGEQYF
TRBD1 TRBJ2-7 TRBV14 - TGTGCCAGCAGCCGCCGGGGACAGGGTTCCTACGAGCAGTACTTC CASSRRGQGSYEQYF
- TRBJ2-4 TRBV6-6 - TGTGCCAGCAGTCCAGGGATAGCCAAAAACATTCAGTACTTC CASSPGIAKNIQYF
- TRBJ1-6 TRBV3-1/TRBV3-2 - TGTGCCAGCAGCCAAACGACAGCACCCCTCCACTTT CASSQTTAPLHF
TRBD2 TRBJ2-3 TRBV19 - TGTGCCAGTACCTTTGGACTAGCGGGGATACCTGCCTTTACAGATACGCAGTATTTT CASTFGLAGIPAFTDTQYF
- TRBJ2-7 TRBV12-5 - TGTGCTAGTGGTTTTGACATTCCCTACGAGCAGTACTTC CASGFDIPYEQYF
TRBD1 TRBJ2-7 TRBV6-5 - TGTGCCAGCAGTTCCCGGGAAAGGACAGGGACGGACGAGCAGTACTTC CASSSRERTGTDEQYF
TRBD1 TRBJ1-5 TRBV9 - TGTGCCAGCAGCGGCCCGGGACAGGTCAATCAGCCCCAGCATTTT CASSGPGQVNQPQHF
- TRBJ2-3 TRBV10-1 few TGCGCCAGCAGTGATGTGGTCGGGACTTCGGCAGATACGCAGTATTTT CASSDVVGTSADTQYF